The 9 T cell receptor beta chains below were found in one sample sequenced in a study of cytomegalovirus exposure and HLA in healthy donors. 60 Vbeta and 13 Jbeta primers were used in PCR. Here immunoSEQ multiplex PCR was the method, and the copy in TCRdb shows in-frame clones only, minus some. This sample carries fewer than 250,000 clones, 70% to 75% of them seen once, and the ten largest clones take about 5%. What was sequenced was PBMCs. These receptors were obtained from a man younger than 45 in good health and CMV-seropositive.

This clone was detected only a few times. The chain combines TRBV7-9 with TRBJ2-5, with D tentatively TRBD2 (5 bases). Between the trimmed V and J ends, which lost 5 bases and 4 bases, there was a span of 17 bases. The CDR3 is 15 amino acids. The germline V gene encodes CDR1 SEHNR and CDR2 FQNEAQ (reference sequence). Here the CDR3 DNA reads TGTGCCAGCAGCCCGGGATCTAACTCGCGAGAGACCCAGTACTTC. Its protein product is CASSPGSNSRETQYF.

The genes are TRBV5-8 and TRBJ1-1; the match to TRBD1 covers 9 bases. Germline V lookup: CDR1 SGHTS, CDR2 YDEGEE. The length of the CDR3 is 16 residues. V trimming: 0 bases; J trimming: 1 base; junction bases outside the gene matches: 4. The CDR3 bases are TGTGCCAGCAGCTTGGACGGACAGGGGAAGAACACTGAAGCTTTCTTT. As protein: CASSLDGQGKNTEAFF. The full variable domain, completed using reference TRBV5-8 and TRBJ1-1, is EAGVTQSPTHLIKTRGQQATLRCSPISGHTSVYWYQQALGLGLQFLLWYDEGEERNRGNFPPRFSGRQFPNYSSELNVNALELEDSALYLCASSLDGQGKNTEAFFGQGTRLTVV.

The chain has TRBV7-9 and TRBJ2-7; 7 positions agree with TRBD1. The CDR3 consists of 14 residues. V lost 0 bases to trimming and J lost 1 base; unmatched junction nucleotides: 0. CDR1 is SEHNR, CDR2 FQNEAQ, per germline (reference sequence). Here the CDR3 reads CASSLAGQSYEQYF. The DNA for the CDR3 is TGTGCCAGCAGCTTAGCGGGACAGTCCTACGAGCAGTACTTC.

The V call is TRBV9, the J call TRBJ2-5; 8 nucleotides match TRBD2. Per germline, CDR1 SGDLS and CDR2 YYNGEE. The CDR3 runs 15 residues. The V gene end was trimmed by 3 bases and the J gene end by 4 bases; junction bases not matched to a gene: 8. The CDR3 loop is CASSGGGLVLETQYF. Here the CDR3 DNA reads TGTGCCAGCAGCGGAGGGGGACTAGTCTTAGAGACCCAGTACTTC.

J is TRBJ2-7 and V is TRBV9; D ambiguous. Trimming stripped 0 bases from V and 0 bases from J, with 10 bases between. The CDR3 runs to 15 residues. The V gene's germline CDR1 is SGDLS and CDR2 YYNGEE. The CDR3 DNA reads TGTGCCAGCAGCGTAGGGGCAGGAAACTCCTACGAGCAGTACTTC. Its translation is CASSVGAGNSYEQYF.

The CDR3 region has the DNA TGTGCCAGCAGTCGGGAAGGGGCGGGAGGCCGGGCTACGCAGTATTTT. This sequence encodes CASSREGAGGRATQYF. The J gene is TRBJ2-3, the V gene TRBV6-6; 8 bases match TRBD2. J gave up 8 bases and V 5 bases, and 15 bases lay outside the gene matches. The CDR3 is made up of 16 amino acids. Per the germline V gene, CDR1 is MNHNY and CDR2 is SVGAGI (reference sequence).

As concerns this clone: Other DNA sequences in this sample translate to the same CDR3. The chain employs TRBV7-9 and TRBJ2-1, with TRBD2 identical over 7 bases. Per the germline V gene, CDR1 is SEHNR and CDR2 is FQNEAQ (reference sequence). The CDR3 has 15 residues. The ends lost 0 bases at V and 4 bases at J; junction bases unmatched: 3. CDR3 coding DNA: TGTGCCAGCAGCTTAGCAAGCGGGGCTTACAATGAGCAGTTCTTC. Residues: CASSLASGAYNEQFF. Full variable domain (rest looked up from reference TRBV7-9 and TRBJ2-1): DTGVSQNPRHKITKRGQNVTFRCDPISEHNRLYWYRQTLGQGPEFLTYFQNEAQLEKSRLLSDRFSAERPKGSFSTLEIQRTEQGDSAMYLCASSLASGAYNEQFFGPGTRLTVL.

The chain links TRBV6-5 to TRBJ1-2; TRBD1 aligns across 7 bases. CDR3 length equals 15 residues. Germline trimming cut 5 bases from V and 4 bases from J; bases unmatched to any gene: 10. Germline-derived CDR1 and CDR2 are MNHEY and SVGAGI. The DNA of the CDR3 is TGTGCCAGCAGTAATGCCAGGGGGAATTCCTATGGCTACACCTTC. Its protein product is CASSNARGNSYGYTF.

This clone has just a few counts. CDR3 nucleotide sequence: TGTGCCAGCAGTTTAGGTGGGGCGAAAATCTATGGCTACACCTTC. Encoded protein: CASSLGGAKIYGYTF. The chain is built from TRBV28 and TRBJ1-2; D is perhaps TRBD1 (5 bases). The V end was cut by 2 bases, the J end by 4 bases, with 14 bases between. The CDR3 length is 15 residues. CDR1 is MDHEN and CDR2 is SYDVKM in the germline V gene.